This T cell receptor beta chain was sequenced during a study of T cells expressing NK-cell markers. Notes on the study in general: The share of CD8+ T cells held by dominant NKG2C+ clonotypes was 1.0-7.0% in roughly 6 donors.

After re-calling the 5' RACE reads, TCRdb lists one entry per CDR3 protein, DNA absent. This table lists a few hundred thousand distinct CDR3 sequences. As concerns this clonotype: Its cognate antigen is unknown.

The CDR3 extends over 14 amino acids. The chain is built from TRBV12-3 or TRBV12-4 and TRBJ2-1; the TCRdb D gene call, TRBD2, has no DNA to confirm it. Material for sequencing was blood T cells: a sorted CD56 or NKG2C T cell subset, CD4+ or CD8+ T cells, or bulk PBMC T cells (not recorded which). The sequence came from a young man in good health. CDR3 sequence: CASSLRAGGNEQFF.